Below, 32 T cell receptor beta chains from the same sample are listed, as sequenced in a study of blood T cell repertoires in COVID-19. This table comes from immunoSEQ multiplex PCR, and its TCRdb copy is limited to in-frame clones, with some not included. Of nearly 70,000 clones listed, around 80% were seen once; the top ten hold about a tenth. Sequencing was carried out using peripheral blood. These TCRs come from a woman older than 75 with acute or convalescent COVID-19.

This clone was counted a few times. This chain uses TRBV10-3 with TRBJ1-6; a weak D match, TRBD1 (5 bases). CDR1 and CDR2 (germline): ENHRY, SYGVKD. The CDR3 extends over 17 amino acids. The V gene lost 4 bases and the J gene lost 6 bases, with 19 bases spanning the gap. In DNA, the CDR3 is TGTGCCATCAGTGCCTCGACAGCCCAAGTGGGTAATTCACCCCTCCACTTT. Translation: CAISASTAQVGNSPLHF.

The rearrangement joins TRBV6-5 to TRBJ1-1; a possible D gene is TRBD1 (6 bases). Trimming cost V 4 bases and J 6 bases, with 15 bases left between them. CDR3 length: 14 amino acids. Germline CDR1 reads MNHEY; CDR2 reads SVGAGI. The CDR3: CASSLHRAGAEAFF. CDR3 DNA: TGTGCCAGCAGTTTGCACAGGGCTGGTGCTGAAGCTTTCTTT.

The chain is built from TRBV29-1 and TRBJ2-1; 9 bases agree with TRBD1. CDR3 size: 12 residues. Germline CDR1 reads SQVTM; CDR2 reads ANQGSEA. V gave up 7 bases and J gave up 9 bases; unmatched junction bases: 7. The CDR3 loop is CSAGQGRVEQFF. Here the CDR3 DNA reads TGCAGCGCTGGACAGGGGAGGGTTGAGCAGTTCTTC.

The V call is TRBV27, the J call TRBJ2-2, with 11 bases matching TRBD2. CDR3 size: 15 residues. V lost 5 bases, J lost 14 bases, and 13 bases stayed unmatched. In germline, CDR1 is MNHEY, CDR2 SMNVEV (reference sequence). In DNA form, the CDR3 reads TGTGCCAGCAGTCAGAAGGGACTAGCGGACTTTATCCTGTTTTTT. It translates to CASSQKGLADFILFF.

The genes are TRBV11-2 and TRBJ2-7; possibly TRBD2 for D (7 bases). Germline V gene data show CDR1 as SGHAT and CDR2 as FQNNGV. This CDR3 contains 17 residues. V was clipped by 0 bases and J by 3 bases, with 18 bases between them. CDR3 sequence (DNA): TGTGCCAGCAGCTTAGAAGGGGGACTAAGCGGATTCTACGAGCAGTACTTC. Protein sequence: CASSLEGGLSGFYEQYF.

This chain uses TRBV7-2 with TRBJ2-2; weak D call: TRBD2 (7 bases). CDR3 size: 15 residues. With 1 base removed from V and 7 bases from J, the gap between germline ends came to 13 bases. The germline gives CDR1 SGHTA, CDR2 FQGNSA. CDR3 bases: TGTGCCAGCAGCTTAGGCGGGGGCAGGGGCGGGGAGCTGTTTTTT. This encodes CASSLGGGRGGELFF.

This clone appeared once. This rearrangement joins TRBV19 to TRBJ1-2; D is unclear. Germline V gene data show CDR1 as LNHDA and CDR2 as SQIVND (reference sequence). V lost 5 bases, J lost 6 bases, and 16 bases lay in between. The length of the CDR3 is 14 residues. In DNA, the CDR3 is TGTGCCAGTAGTTCCCTTCTCGTCGGAGATGGCTACACCTTC. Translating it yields CASSSLLVGDGYTF.

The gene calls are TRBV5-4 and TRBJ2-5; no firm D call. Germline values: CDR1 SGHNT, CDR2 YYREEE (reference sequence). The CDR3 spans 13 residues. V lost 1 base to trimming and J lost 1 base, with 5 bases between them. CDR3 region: CASSLSVQETQYF. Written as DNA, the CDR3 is TGTGCCAGCAGCTTGTCTGTCCAAGAGACCCAGTACTTC.

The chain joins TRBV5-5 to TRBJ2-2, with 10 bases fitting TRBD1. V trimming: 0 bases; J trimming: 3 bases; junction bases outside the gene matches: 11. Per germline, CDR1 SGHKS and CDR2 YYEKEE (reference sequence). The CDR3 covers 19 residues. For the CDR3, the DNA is TGTGCCAGCAGCTTGGTGGGCCGAGGGACAGGGGCTGACACCGGGGAGCTGTTTTTT. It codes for CASSLVGRGTGADTGELFF. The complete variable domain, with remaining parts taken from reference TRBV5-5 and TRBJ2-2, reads DAGVTQSPTHLIKTRGQQVTLRCSPISGHKSVSWYQQVLGQGPQFIFQYYEKEERGRGNFPDRFSARQFPNYSSELNVNALLLGDSALYLCASSLVGRGTGADTGELFFGEGSRLTVL.

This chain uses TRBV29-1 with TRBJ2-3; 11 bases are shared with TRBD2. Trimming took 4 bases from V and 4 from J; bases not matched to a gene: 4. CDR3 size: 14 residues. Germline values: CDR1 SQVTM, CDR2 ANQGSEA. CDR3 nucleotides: TGCAGCGTTGCAGTTAGCGGGGGGGCAGATACGCAGTATTTT. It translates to CSVAVSGGADTQYF.

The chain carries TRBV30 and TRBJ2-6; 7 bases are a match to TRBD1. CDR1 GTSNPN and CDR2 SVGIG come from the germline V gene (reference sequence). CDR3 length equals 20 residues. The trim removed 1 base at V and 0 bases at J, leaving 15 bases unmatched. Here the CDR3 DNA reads TGTGCCTGGAGTGCGGGGTGGGGGACAGCCCCCTCCTCTGGGGCCAACGTCCTGACTTTC. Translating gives CAWSAGWGTAPSSGANVLTF.

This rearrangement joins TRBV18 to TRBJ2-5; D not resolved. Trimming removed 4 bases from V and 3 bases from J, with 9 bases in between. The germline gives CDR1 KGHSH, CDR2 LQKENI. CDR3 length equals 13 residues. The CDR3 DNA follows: TGTGCCAGCTCACTTGGCTTTAAAGAGACCCAGTACTTC. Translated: CASSLGFKETQYF.

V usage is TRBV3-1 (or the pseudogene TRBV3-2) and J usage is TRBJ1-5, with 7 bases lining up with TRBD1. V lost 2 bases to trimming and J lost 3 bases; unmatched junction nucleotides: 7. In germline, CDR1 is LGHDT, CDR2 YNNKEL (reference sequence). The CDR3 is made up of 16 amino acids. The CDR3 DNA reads TGTGCCAGCAGCCAAAGGGACGGGACAGACAATCAGCCCCAGCATTTT. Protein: CASSQRDGTDNQPQHF.

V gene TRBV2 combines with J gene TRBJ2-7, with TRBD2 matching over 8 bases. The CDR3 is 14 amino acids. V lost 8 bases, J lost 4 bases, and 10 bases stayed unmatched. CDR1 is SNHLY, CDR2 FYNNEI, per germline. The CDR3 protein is CASEPGGLGYEQYF. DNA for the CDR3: TGTGCCAGCGAGCCGGGGGGGCTCGGATACGAGCAGTACTTC.

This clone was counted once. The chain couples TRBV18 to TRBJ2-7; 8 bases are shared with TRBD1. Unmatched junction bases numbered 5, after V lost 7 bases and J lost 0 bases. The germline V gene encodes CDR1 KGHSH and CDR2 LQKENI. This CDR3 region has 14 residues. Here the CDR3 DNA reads TGTGCCAGCTGCCCGGGACAGGACTCCTACGAGCAGTACTTC. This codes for CASCPGQDSYEQYF.

CDR3 bases: TGTGCCAGCAGCCCAGACAGGGCGCTGCTGGAGCAGTACTTC. This encodes CASSPDRALLEQYF. V usage is TRBV5-4 and J usage is TRBJ2-7, with 7 bases aligning to TRBD1. This CDR3 has 14 residues. V shed 4 bases and J 7 bases; nucleotides not matched to a gene: 11. The germline V gene encodes CDR1 SGHNT and CDR2 YYREEE (reference sequence). Full variable domain (remainder filled in from reference TRBV5-4 and TRBJ2-7): ETGVTQSPTHLIKTRGQQVTLRCSSQSGHNTVSWYQQALGQGPQFIFQYYREEENGRGNFPPRFSGLQFPNYSSELNVNALELDDSALYLCASSPDRALLEQYFGPGTRLTVT.

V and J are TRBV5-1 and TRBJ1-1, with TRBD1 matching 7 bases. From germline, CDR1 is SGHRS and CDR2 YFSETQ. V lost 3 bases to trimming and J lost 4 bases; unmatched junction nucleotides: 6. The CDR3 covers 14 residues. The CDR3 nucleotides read TGCGCCAGCAGCTCGCAGGGGGATCGCACTGAAGCTTTCTTT. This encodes CASSSQGDRTEAFF. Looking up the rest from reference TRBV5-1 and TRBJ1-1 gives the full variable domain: KAGVTQTPRYLIKTRGQQVTLSCSPISGHRSVSWYQQTPGQGLQFLFEYFSETQRNKGNFPGRFSGRQFSNSRSEMNVSTLELGDSALYLCASSSQGDRTEAFFGQGTRLTVV.

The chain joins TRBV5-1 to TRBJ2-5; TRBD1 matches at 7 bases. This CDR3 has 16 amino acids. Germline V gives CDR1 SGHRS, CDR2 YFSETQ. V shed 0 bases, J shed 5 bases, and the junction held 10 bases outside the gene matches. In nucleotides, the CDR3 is TGCGCCAGCAGCTTGGCGGGACAGACCCAGAGGGAGACCCAGTACTTC. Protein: CASSLAGQTQRETQYF.

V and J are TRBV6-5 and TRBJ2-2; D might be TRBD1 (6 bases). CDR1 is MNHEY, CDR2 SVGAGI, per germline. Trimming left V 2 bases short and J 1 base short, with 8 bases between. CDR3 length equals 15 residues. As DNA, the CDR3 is TGTGCCAGCAGTTACACAGGGAGGAACACCGGGGAGCTGTTTTTT. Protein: CASSYTGRNTGELFF.

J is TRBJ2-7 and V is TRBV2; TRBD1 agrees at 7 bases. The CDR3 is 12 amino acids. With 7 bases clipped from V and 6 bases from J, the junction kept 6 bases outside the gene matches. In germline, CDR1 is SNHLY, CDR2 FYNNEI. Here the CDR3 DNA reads TGTGCCAGCAAGCCCCCAGGGGGCGAGCAGTACTTC. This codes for CASKPPGGEQYF.

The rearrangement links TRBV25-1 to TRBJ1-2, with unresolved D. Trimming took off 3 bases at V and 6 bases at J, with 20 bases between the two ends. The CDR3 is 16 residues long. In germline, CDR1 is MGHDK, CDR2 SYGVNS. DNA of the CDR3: TGTGCCAGCAGTGACCCCATGTCTGGGGTGACTAATGGCTACACCTTC. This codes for CASSDPMSGVTNGYTF.

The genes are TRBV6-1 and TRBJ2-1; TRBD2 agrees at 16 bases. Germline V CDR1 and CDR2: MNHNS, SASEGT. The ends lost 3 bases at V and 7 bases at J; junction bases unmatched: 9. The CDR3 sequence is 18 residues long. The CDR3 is CASSDIPGLAGGRNEQFF. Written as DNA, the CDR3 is TGTGCCAGCAGTGATATACCGGGACTAGCGGGGGGGCGGAATGAGCAGTTCTTC.

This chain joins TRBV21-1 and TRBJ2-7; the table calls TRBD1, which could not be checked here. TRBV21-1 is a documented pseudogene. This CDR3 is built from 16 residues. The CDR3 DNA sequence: TGTGCCAGCAGCAGAAGACAGGGTAGGTTCTCCTACGAGCAGTACTTC. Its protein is CASSRRQGRFSYEQYF.

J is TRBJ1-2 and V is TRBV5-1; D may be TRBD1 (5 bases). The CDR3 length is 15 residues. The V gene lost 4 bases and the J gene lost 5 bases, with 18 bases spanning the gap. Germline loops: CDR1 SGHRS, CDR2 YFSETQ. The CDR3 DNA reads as TGCGCCAGCAGCGCCATCGGGGGTGATGATTATGGCTACACCTTC. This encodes CASSAIGGDDYGYTF. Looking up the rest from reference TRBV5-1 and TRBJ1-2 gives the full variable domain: KAGVTQTPRYLIKTRGQQVTLSCSPISGHRSVSWYQQTPGQGLQFLFEYFSETQRNKGNFPGRFSGRQFSNSRSEMNVSTLELGDSALYLCASSAIGGDDYGYTFGSGTRLTVV.

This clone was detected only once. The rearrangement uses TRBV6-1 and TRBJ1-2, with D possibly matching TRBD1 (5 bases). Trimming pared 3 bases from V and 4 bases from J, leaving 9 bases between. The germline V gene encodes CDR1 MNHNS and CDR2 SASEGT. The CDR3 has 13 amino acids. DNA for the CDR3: TGTGCCAGCAGTGATTCAGGGATCTATGGCTACACCTTC. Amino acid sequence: CASSDSGIYGYTF.

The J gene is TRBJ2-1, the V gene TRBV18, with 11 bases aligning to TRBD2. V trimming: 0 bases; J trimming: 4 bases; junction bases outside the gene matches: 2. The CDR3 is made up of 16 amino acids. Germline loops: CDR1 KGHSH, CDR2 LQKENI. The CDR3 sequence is CASSPPTSGGYNEQFF. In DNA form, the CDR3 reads TGTGCCAGCTCACCACCAACTAGCGGGGGATACAATGAGCAGTTCTTC.

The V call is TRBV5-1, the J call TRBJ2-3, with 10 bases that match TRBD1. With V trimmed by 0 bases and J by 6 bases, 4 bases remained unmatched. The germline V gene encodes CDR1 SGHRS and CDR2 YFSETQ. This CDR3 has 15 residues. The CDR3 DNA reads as TGCGCCAGCAGCTTGGCGACAGGGGGCAGGGATACGCAGTATTTT. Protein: CASSLATGGRDTQYF.

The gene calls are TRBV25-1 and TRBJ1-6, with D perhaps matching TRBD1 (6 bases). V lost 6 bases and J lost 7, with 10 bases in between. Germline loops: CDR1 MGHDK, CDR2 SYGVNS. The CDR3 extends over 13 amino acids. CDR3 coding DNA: TGTGCCAGCAGGGGGACATGGAATTCACCCCTCCACTTT. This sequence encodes CASRGTWNSPLHF.

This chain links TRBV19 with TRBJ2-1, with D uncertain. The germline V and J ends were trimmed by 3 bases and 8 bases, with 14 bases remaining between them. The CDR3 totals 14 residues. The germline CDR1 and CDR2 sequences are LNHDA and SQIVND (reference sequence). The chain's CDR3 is CASSIRRDRDEQFF. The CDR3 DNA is TGTGCCAGTAGTATTAGGCGAGATCGGGATGAGCAGTTCTTC.

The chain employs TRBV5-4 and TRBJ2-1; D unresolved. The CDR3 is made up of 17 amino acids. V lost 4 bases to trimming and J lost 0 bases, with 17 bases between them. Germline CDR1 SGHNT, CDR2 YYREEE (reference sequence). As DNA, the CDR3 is TGTGCCAGCAGCCCGGCCCTAGGCGAATCCTCCTACAATGAGCAGTTCTTC. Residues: CASSPALGESSYNEQFF.

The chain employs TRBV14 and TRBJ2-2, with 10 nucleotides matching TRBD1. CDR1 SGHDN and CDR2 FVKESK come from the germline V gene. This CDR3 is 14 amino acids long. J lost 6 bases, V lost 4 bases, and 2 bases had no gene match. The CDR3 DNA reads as TGTGCCAGCAGCCGGGACAGGGGTCCCGGGGAGCTGTTTTTT. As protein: CASSRDRGPGELFF.

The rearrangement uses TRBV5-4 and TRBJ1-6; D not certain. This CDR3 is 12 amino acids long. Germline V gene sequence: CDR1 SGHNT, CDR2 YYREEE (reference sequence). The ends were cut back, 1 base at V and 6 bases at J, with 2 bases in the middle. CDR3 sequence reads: CASSLLNSPLHF. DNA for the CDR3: TGTGCCAGCAGCTTGCTTAATTCACCCCTCCACTTT.